Included here is one T cell receptor beta chain sequence, with context. The PCR ran on 60 Vbeta and 13 Jbeta primers. This table comes from immunoSEQ multiplex PCR, and its TCRdb copy is limited to in-frame clones, with some not included. The sample lists approximately 180,000 clones; over 65% were seen once. The data originate from a study of cytomegalovirus exposure and HLA in healthy donors. This clonotype originated in a woman in her sixties in good health and CMV-seropositive. The source material was PBMCs.

CDR3 nucleotides: TGTGCCAGCCCAAGGGGGCAGGGTGAAAAACTGTTTTTT. This codes for CASPRGQGEKLFF. The chain is built from TRBV2 and TRBJ1-4; the match to TRBD1 covers 7 bases. The CDR3 covers 13 residues. After removal of 8 bases from V and 7 bases from J, the junction contained 7 bases not matched to a gene. Germline CDR1 reads SNHLY; CDR2 reads FYNNEI. The entire variable domain, with the rest obtained from reference TRBV2 and TRBJ1-4, is as follows: EPEVTQTPSHQVTQMGQEVILRCVPISNHLYFYWYRQILGQKVEFLVSFYNNEISEKSEIFDDQFSVERPDGSNFTLKIRSTKLEDSAMYFCASPRGQGEKLFFGSGTQLSVL.